The entry that follows covers one T cell receptor beta chain sequence. Its antigen is as yet unknown. Adults of Caucasian background living in Nashville, Tennessee made up all donors. The study used some 100 million PBMCs per unsorted sample for genomic DNA. The germline V gene encodes CDR1 MNHEY and CDR2 SMNVEV (reference sequence). J was trimmed by 7 bases and V by 1 base; bases with no gene match: 7. The CDR3 runs to 16 residues. This record comes from a study of shared clonotypes between healthy human individuals. Whole-study findings and limits: Sampling covered nothing but blood. Tissue TCR repertoires likely differ from those found in blood.

Every subset had its genomic DNA shared out evenly among several immunoSEQ plates. Profiled with immunoSEQ multiplex PCR; TCRdb holds only in-frame clones, not every one. The sample includes approximately 500,000 clones, roughly 78% of them seen just once. The TCR comes from a woman between 35 and 50 years old in good health. Some clones in this sample may be carry-over from other donors' samples. Specimen: PBMCs. The chain is built from TRBV27 and TRBJ2-1; 10 nucleotides align to TRBD2. As DNA, the CDR3 is TGTGCCAGCAGTTTATTGGCTAGCGGGAGATGGAATGAGCAGTTCTTC. Its protein product is CASSLLASGRWNEQFF.